This T cell receptor (beta chain) was recovered during a study of T cells after yellow fever vaccination. Study information: Libraries from low-cell-number fractions were prepared with the SMART-Seq v4 Ultra Low Input RNA kit.

TCRdb processed the 5' RACE reads anew with MiXCR; each CDR3 protein has one entry. The table shows approximately 550,000 distinct CDR3 sequences, with roughly 13% occurring only once. This CDR3 is 13 amino acids long. In germline, CDR1 is LGHNA, CDR2 YNFKEQ. Trimming removed 1 base at V and 7 bases at J, with 7 bases between. V is TRBV4-2 and J is TRBJ2-2; D is ambiguous. This receptor was identified in a man under 40 who received the YFV17D yellow fever vaccine. The specimen was PBMCs, collected on the day of the yellow fever booster vaccination. As DNA, the CDR3 is TGTGCCAGCAGCCAAGGTGGGATCGGGGAGCTGTTTTTT. Its translation: CASSQGGIGELFF.